Here is one T cell receptor beta chain with its context. Its antigen remains unknown. The sample originates from a study of radiation and T cells in renal cell carcinoma. The time point denotes: blood 4 weeks post-SBRT, at nephrectomy. Treatment noted: 15 Gy SBRT to primary tumor, nephrectomy 4 weeks later. CDR1 SGHRS and CDR2 YFSETQ come from the germline V gene. This CDR3 comprises 14 residues. Trimming pared 4 bases from V and 6 bases from J, leaving 17 bases between. Some clones are missing from TCRdb's copy, which holds only in-frame ones; the method was immunoSEQ multiplex PCR. This sample has 130,000 to 150,000 clones; approximately 86% occur once, and the top ten carry 15% to 20%. Findings of the study overall: Pretreatment tumor biopsies were lacking, so baseline clonotypes are unknown.

This specimen was blood, taken from a patient whose treatment included radiotherapy and nephrectomy. The source is a woman aged 50 to 60 with renal cell carcinoma. The chain combines TRBV5-1 with TRBJ2-7; D remains ambiguous. The CDR3 DNA reads TGCGCCAGCAGCCCCTTCGCGGCCTCTGTCGAGCAGTACTTC. Its protein is CASSPFAASVEQYF.